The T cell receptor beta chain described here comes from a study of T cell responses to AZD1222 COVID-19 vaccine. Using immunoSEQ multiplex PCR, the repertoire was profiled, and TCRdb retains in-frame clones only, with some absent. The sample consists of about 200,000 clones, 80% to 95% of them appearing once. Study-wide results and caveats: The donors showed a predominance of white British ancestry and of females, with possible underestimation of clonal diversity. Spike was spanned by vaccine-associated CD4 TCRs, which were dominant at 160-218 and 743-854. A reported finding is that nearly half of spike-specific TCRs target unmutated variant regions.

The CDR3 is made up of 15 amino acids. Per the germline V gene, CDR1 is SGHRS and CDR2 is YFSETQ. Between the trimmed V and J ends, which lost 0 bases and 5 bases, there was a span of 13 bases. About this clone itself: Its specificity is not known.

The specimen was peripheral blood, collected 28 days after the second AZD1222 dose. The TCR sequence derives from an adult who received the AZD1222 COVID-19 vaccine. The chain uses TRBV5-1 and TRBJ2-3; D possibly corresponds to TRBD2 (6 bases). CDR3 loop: CASSLDGGTEDTQYF. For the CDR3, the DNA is TGCGCCAGCAGCTTGGATGGGGGGACGGAAGATACGCAGTATTTT.